The 6 T cell receptor beta chains given below trace back to one sample, sequenced in a study of cytomegalovirus exposure and HLA in healthy donors. Primers: 60 Vbeta forward and 13 Jbeta reverse. Only in-frame clones appear in the TCRdb table, and some are missing; sequencing was by immunoSEQ multiplex PCR. The sample lists some 180,000 clones, about nine tenths occurring once. The material sequenced was PBMCs. The source of these receptors is a boy between 2 and 10 years old in good health and CMV-seronegative.

This chain connects TRBV30 to TRBJ1-5; D is unclear. Trimming pared 1 base from V and 5 bases from J, leaving 9 bases between. Germline CDR1 is GTSNPN and CDR2 is SVGIG (reference sequence). The CDR3 length is 13 residues. The CDR3 bases are TGTGCCTGGAGTGGAGGGCGGGATCAGCCCCAGCATTTT. It codes for CAWSGGRDQPQHF.

The rearrangement joins TRBV5-1 to TRBJ1-2; a possible D gene is TRBD1 (6 bases). Between the trimmed V and J ends, which lost 0 bases and 7 bases, there was a span of 13 bases. This CDR3 has 14 amino acids. Germline CDR1 is SGHRS and CDR2 is YFSETQ. This CDR3 reads CASSLDRAAPGYTF. The CDR3, as DNA: TGCGCCAGCAGCTTGGACAGGGCAGCGCCTGGCTACACCTTC.

This chain connects TRBV7-9 to TRBJ1-2; D uncertain. The ends were cut back, 6 bases at V and 4 bases at J, with 12 bases in the middle. The length of the CDR3 is 13 residues. The V gene's germline CDR1 is SEHNR and CDR2 FQNEAQ (reference sequence). In nucleotides, the CDR3 is TGTGCCAGCAGTACCCCCGGGGTCTATGGCTACACCTTC. This sequence encodes CASSTPGVYGYTF. The full variable domain, with the rest looked up from reference TRBV7-9 and TRBJ1-2, is DTGVSQNPRHKITKRGQNVTFRCDPISEHNRLYWYRQTLGQGPEFLTYFQNEAQLEKSRLLSDRFSAERPKGSFSTLEIQRTEQGDSAMYLCASSTPGVYGYTFGSGTRLTVV.

This clone was found once. The J gene is TRBJ2-1, the V gene TRBV5-1; 16 bases fit TRBD2. Germline V lookup: CDR1 SGHRS, CDR2 YFSETQ. CDR3 length equals 15 residues. The V gene end was trimmed by 4 bases and the J gene end by 7 bases; junction bases not matched to a gene: 2. The CDR3 sequence is CASSAGLAGGNEQFF. The CDR3 DNA sequence: TGCGCCAGCAGCGCGGGACTAGCGGGGGGGAATGAGCAGTTCTTC.

The V and J genes are TRBV5-1 and TRBJ2-3; D not certain. Per germline, CDR1 SGHRS and CDR2 YFSETQ. V lost 0 bases, J lost 6 bases, and 14 bases lay in between. The CDR3 consists of 15 residues. The CDR3, as DNA: TGCGCCAGCAGCTTGGGCCTAGGAACTGCCGATACGCAGTATTTT. It encodes CASSLGLGTADTQYF.

This sequence joins TRBV2 and TRBJ2-2; 8 bases are shared with TRBD2. CDR1 is SNHLY, CDR2 FYNNEI, per germline. There are 18 residues in the CDR3. V lost 6 bases, J lost 0 bases, and 12 bases stayed unmatched. The CDR3 DNA reads as TGTGCCAGCAGGACCCGCAAGAGCGGGGGCTCGAACACCGGGGAGCTGTTTTTT. Translated, it gives CASRTRKSGGSNTGELFF.